This T cell receptor beta chain originates from a study of cytomegalovirus exposure and HLA in healthy donors. This clone turned up a few times. Its matching antigen is unknown. V lost 2 bases and J lost 6; bases outside the gene matches: 7. CDR3 length: 14 residues. Germline CDR1 and CDR2: MGHRA and YSYEKL. Primers: 60 Vbeta forward and 13 Jbeta reverse. Produced via immunoSEQ multiplex PCR; TCRdb's table is partial and in-frame only. The data show 170,000 or so clones, over 70% seen once. Study outcomes and limitations: TCR beta V segments were, for the most part, productive about 87% or about 30% of the time in an earlier analysis. Later analysis showed most CMV-associated TCR beta chains appearing HLA-restricted.

The chain couples TRBV4-1 to TRBJ2-7; TRBD2 matches at 7 bases. Material for sequencing was PBMCs. The receptor's source is a woman aged 60-75 years in good health and CMV-seropositive. In nucleotides, the CDR3 is TGCGCCAGCAGCCAACCCGGACTAGGCCGCGAGCAGTACTTC. Translating it yields CASSQPGLGREQYF.